This entry features one T cell receptor beta chain sequence. The V gene lost 7 bases and the J gene lost 4 bases, with 13 bases spanning the gap. Germline V gene lookup returns CDR1 SNHLY and CDR2 FYNNEI. The CDR3 is 13 amino acids. Assay used: immunoSEQ multiplex PCR; TCRdb lists only in-frame clones, some missing. Counted here are 40,000 or so clones, about 91% occurring once; the ten biggest clones make up 7.8%. This sample is part of a study of T cell changes during pregnancy in multiple sclerosis. This sequence originates from a female donor with multiple sclerosis, enrolled in a pregnancy study. The V call is TRBV2, the J call TRBJ1-2; D gene ambiguous. The material was CD8+ T cells from peripheral blood mononuclear cells, obtained before pregnancy. DNA for the CDR3: TGTGCCAGCATAGACATCGAAATCTATGGCTACACCTTC. This codes for CASIDIEIYGYTF.